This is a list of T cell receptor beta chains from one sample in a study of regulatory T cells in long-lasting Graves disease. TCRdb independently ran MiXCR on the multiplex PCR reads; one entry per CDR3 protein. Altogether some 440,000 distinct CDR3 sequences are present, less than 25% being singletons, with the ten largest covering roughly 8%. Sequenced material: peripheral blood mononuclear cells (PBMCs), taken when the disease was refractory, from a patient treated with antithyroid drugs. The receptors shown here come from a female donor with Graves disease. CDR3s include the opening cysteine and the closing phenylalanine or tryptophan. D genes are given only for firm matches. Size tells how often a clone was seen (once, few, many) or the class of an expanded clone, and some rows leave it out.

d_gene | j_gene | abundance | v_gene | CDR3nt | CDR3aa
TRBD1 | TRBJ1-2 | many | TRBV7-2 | TGTGCCAGCAGCGGACGAGGACAGGGACATGGCTACACCTTC | CASSGRGQGHGYTF
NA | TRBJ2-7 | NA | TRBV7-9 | TGTGCCAGCAGCCCTGGGACCTCCTACTACGAGCAGTACTTC | CASSPGTSYYEQYF
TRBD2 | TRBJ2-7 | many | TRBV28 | TGTGCCAGCAGTTTCCGGGGGGATCCCTTCTACGAGCAGTACTTC | CASSFRGDPFYEQYF
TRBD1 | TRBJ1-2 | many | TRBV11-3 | TGTGCCAGCAGCGGACGGGACAGGGGGAGATCCTATGGCTACACCTTC | CASSGRDRGRSYGYTF
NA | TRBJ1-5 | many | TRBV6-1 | TGTGCCAGCAGTACAACAGGGACTCAGCCCCAGCATTTT | CASSTTGTQPQHF
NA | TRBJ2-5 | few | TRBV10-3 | TGTGCCATCAGCAAACGTGGGCAGGAGACCCAGTACTTC | CAISKRGQETQYF
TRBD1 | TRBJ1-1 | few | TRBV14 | TGTGCCAGCAGCCACAGGACAGGGACGTCGAACACTGAAGCTTTCTTT | CASSHRTGTSNTEAFF
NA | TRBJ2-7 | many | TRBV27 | TGTGCCACCTCAAGTCAGGGTTTCGAGCAGTACTTC | CATSSQGFEQYF
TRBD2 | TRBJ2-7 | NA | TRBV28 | TGTGCCAGCAGTTTAAGCTATCCGACTAGCGGGAGGAACGAGCAGTACTTC | CASSLSYPTSGRNEQYF
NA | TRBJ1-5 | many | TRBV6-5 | TGTGCCAGCAGTTCAAGGCCCGAAGGCAATCAGCCCCAGCATTTT | CASSSRPEGNQPQHF
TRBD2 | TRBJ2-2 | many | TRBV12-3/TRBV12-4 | TGTGCCAGCAGTCCCGGGACTAGCGGGAGCATCCCCGGGGAGCTGTTTTTT | CASSPGTSGSIPGELFF
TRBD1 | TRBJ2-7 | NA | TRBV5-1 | TGCGCCAGCAGCTTGGCGGGACAGGGGAACAACGAGCAGTACTTC | CASSLAGQGNNEQYF
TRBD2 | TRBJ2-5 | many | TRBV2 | TGTGCCAGCAGGGCTGGACTAGCGGGAGTAGGAGAGACCCAGTACTTC | CASRAGLAGVGETQYF
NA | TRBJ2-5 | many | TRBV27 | TGTGCCAGCAGTCCCTTCGGTGGCGTGGAGACCCAGTACTTC | CASSPFGGVETQYF
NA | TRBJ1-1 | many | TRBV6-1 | TGTGCCAGCAGTCCGGGGTGGGGGGAAGGCACTGAAGCTTTCTTT | CASSPGWGEGTEAFF